The 30 T cell receptor beta chains reported below all come from one sample, sequenced in a study of blood T cell repertoires in COVID-19. Profiling relied on immunoSEQ multiplex PCR, and the TCRdb table lists in-frame clones only, not all of them. The repertoire holds about 61,000 clones, with roughly 90% as singletons. Sequenced material: peripheral blood. These TCRs come from a man of 80 years or more in a cohort sampled during active COVID-19.

The rearrangement joins TRBV11-2 to TRBJ1-1, with D possibly TRBD1 on 5 matching bases. V was pared by 3 bases and J by 1 base, with 9 bases between. This CDR3 comprises 14 residues. Germline lookup yields CDR1 SGHAT and CDR2 FQNNGV. This CDR3 reads CASSFQGRNTEAFF. CDR3 nucleotides: TGTGCCAGCAGCTTCCAGGGTAGGAACACTGAAGCTTTCTTT.

This clone was counted a single time. This sequence joins TRBV19 and TRBJ1-2, with D uncertain. CDR3 length: 15 residues. The V end was cut by 1 base, the J end by 4 bases, with 13 bases between. From germline, CDR1 is LNHDA and CDR2 SQIVND (reference sequence). The CDR3 loop is CASSIGEFPGYGYTF. CDR3 coding DNA: TGTGCCAGTAGTATAGGGGAGTTCCCAGGCTATGGCTACACCTTC.

The chain combines TRBV4-1 with TRBJ1-6; tentatively, D is TRBD1 (6 bases). The CDR3 extends over 17 amino acids. CDR1 MGHRA and CDR2 YSYEKL come from the germline V gene. Trimming removed 4 bases from V and 6 bases from J, with 19 bases in between. This CDR3 is CASSPTGLTASNSPLHF. The CDR3 nucleotides are TGCGCCAGCAGCCCCACAGGGTTAACGGCCTCTAATTCACCCCTCCACTTT.

The genes are TRBV6-2 or TRBV6-3 and TRBJ1-2; 10 bases agree with TRBD1. V lost 5 bases and J lost 4; bases outside the gene matches: 7. CDR1 is MNHEY, CDR2 SVGEGT, per germline. CDR3 length: 15 amino acids. CDR3 region: CASSRRQGASYGYTF. In DNA, the CDR3 is TGTGCCAGCAGTAGAAGACAGGGGGCCTCCTATGGCTACACCTTC.

CDR3 loop: CAWSARGNQPQHF. Here the CDR3 DNA reads TGTGCCTGGAGCGCTCGGGGGAATCAGCCCCAGCATTTT. The chain joins TRBV30 to TRBJ1-5; tentative D call: TRBD1 (5 bases). Trimming cost V 3 bases and J 4 bases, with 10 bases left between them. The germline CDR1 and CDR2 sequences are GTSNPN and SVGIG (reference sequence). CDR3 length: 13 residues.

This clone was counted a single time. The J gene is TRBJ1-1, the V gene TRBV10-2, with D unclear. Trimming took 3 bases from V and 1 from J, leaving 9 bases between them. The CDR3 runs 14 residues. The germline V gene encodes CDR1 WSHSY and CDR2 SAAADI. In DNA form, the CDR3 reads TGCGCCAGCAGTGACTACAGAACGAACACTGAAGCTTTCTTT. Translation: CASSDYRTNTEAFF.

The chain is built from TRBV2 and TRBJ1-3; D gene unclear. CDR1 SNHLY and CDR2 FYNNEI come from the germline V gene. V was clipped by 4 bases and J by 2 bases, with 15 bases between them. This CDR3 region has 16 residues. The CDR3 nucleotides read TGTGCCAGCAGTGGTTTACCGGGATCGCCTGGAAACACCATATATTTT. Translated: CASSGLPGSPGNTIYF.

This clone has only one observation. The chain joins TRBV7-2 to TRBJ2-4; D might be TRBD1 (6 bases). This CDR3 contains 14 residues. Per the germline V gene, CDR1 is SGHTA and CDR2 is FQGNSA. The germline V and J ends were trimmed by 1 base and 9 bases, with 13 bases remaining between them. The CDR3 reads CASSLEDSPAIQYF. The CDR3 nucleotides read TGTGCCAGCAGCTTAGAGGACAGCCCAGCCATTCAGTACTTC.

The V call is TRBV6-6, the J call TRBJ2-5; 13 nucleotides agree with TRBD2. The V segment lost 5 bases and the J segment 7 bases; nucleotides outside the gene matches: 13. The CDR3 is made up of 17 amino acids. Per the germline V gene, CDR1 is MNHNY and CDR2 is SVGAGI (reference sequence). CDR3 loop: CASSPPGLAGKLGTQYF. The CDR3 DNA is TGTGCCAGCAGTCCCCCGGGACTAGCGGGGAAGCTCGGGACCCAGTACTTC.

Turning to this clone: One end of the junction fails to match germline, which may point to a read error. The chain recombines TRBV10-3 with TRBJ1-2, with 7 positions matching TRBD1. This CDR3 contains 15 residues. Germline CDR1 reads ENHRY; CDR2 reads SYGVKD. The CDR3 DNA is TGTGCCACCAGTCGAGTGGGACAGTCAAACTATGGCTACACCTTC. This sequence encodes CATSRVGQSNYGYTF.

This chain uses TRBV25-1 with TRBJ1-5; no firm D call. V lost 4 bases to trimming and J lost 2 bases, with 6 bases between them. The CDR3 spans 13 residues. Germline loops: CDR1 MGHDK, CDR2 SYGVNS. The CDR3 is CASSGGGNQPQHF. As DNA, the CDR3 is TGTGCCAGCAGTGGAGGAGGCAATCAGCCCCAGCATTTT.

The V call is TRBV6-5, the J call TRBJ1-5; the match to TRBD1 covers 7 bases. This CDR3 is 13 amino acids long. Trimming took 5 bases from V and 4 from J; bases not matched to a gene: 2. Germline values: CDR1 MNHEY, CDR2 SVGAGI. CDR3: CASSQDRNQPQHF. The CDR3 region has the DNA TGTGCCAGCAGTCAGGACAGGAATCAGCCCCAGCATTTT.

The V call is TRBV24-1, the J call TRBJ2-1; 7 bases are shared with TRBD2. The J segment lost 14 bases and the V segment lost 5 bases, leaving 14 bases of the junction unmatched. The CDR3 length is 14 residues. Germline CDR1 reads KGHDR; CDR2 reads SFDVKD. CDR3 coding DNA: TGTGCCACCAGTGCCTCTCCCACTAGCGTGGGTAAGTTCTTC. It encodes CATSASPTSVGKFF.

This clone has more than one count but fewer than ten. The junction and the germline gene differ at one end; a read error may be behind it. V and J are TRBV7-7 and TRBJ1-3; D gene uncertain. The CDR3 has 14 amino acids. Germline V CDR1 and CDR2: SSHAT, FNYEAQ (reference sequence). The CDR3: CASSLGGSGNTIYF. CDR3 nucleotide sequence: TGTGCTAGCAGCTTAGGAGGGTCTGGAAACACCATATATTTT.

About this clone itself: Other DNA variants within this sample encode the same CDR3. The chain employs TRBV5-1 and TRBJ2-5; 13 nucleotides agree with TRBD2. The CDR3 spans 17 residues. Germline assignment: CDR1 SGHRS and CDR2 YFSETQ. V was clipped by 0 bases and J by 2 bases; unmatched bases: 4. CDR3 coding DNA: TGCGCCAGCAGCTTGGGCCAACTAGCGGGGGGGCAAGAGACCCAGTACTTC. Amino acids: CASSLGQLAGGQETQYF.

This rearrangement joins TRBV19 to TRBJ2-1, with 13 bases matching TRBD2. V was pared by 5 bases and J by 15 bases, with 10 bases of the junction left unmatched. This CDR3 is 14 amino acids long. CDR1 is LNHDA and CDR2 is SQIVND in the germline V gene (reference sequence). This CDR3 reads CASSVGTSGTALFF. The CDR3 coding sequence is TGTGCCAGTAGTGTGGGGACTAGCGGGACGGCCCTGTTCTTC.

The V call is TRBV3-1 (or the pseudogene TRBV3-2), the J call TRBJ1-1; D is unresolved. V lost 1 base and J lost 1, with 4 bases in between. The CDR3 loop spans 13 amino acids. Looked up from germline, CDR1 is LGHDT and CDR2 is YNNKEL (reference sequence). The CDR3 loop reads CASSQGQNTEAFF. CDR3 coding DNA: TGTGCCAGCAGCCAAGGGCAGAACACTGAAGCTTTCTTT.

V usage is TRBV6-6 and J usage is TRBJ2-1; 10 bases are shared with TRBD2. This CDR3 region has 16 residues. V was clipped by 0 bases and J by 7 bases; unmatched bases: 6. Germline assignment: CDR1 MNHNY and CDR2 SVGAGI (reference sequence). The CDR3 loop is CASSYSRLAGANEQFF. The DNA of the CDR3 is TGTGCCAGCAGTTACTCTAGACTAGCGGGCGCGAATGAGCAGTTCTTC.

This clone has just one count. CDR3 region: CASSLLAGGLSNTGELFF. CDR3 coding DNA: TGTGCCAGCAGCTTACTAGCGGGGGGGCTTTCGAACACCGGGGAGCTGTTTTTT. This chain links TRBV7-3 with TRBJ2-2; 12 nucleotides match TRBD2. CDR3 length: 18 amino acids. The V and J ends lost 2 bases and 0 bases, in that order; junction bases with no gene match: 4. CDR1 and CDR2 from the germline V gene are SGHTA and FQGTGA.

This rearrangement joins TRBV9 to TRBJ2-5; weak D call: TRBD1 (5 bases). The germline V gene encodes CDR1 SGDLS and CDR2 YYNGEE. This CDR3 region has 16 residues. The V gene lost 2 bases and the J gene lost 5 bases, with 19 bases spanning the gap. The CDR3 sequence: CASSVKQGVLGETQYF. In DNA form, the CDR3 reads TGTGCCAGCAGCGTTAAGCAAGGGGTGTTAGGGGAGACCCAGTACTTC.

This chain uses TRBV3-1 (or the pseudogene TRBV3-2) with TRBJ1-3; D not resolved. Germline lookup yields CDR1 LGHDT and CDR2 YNNKEL (reference sequence). V was cut by 1 base and J by 2 bases, with 12 bases left in between. CDR3 length equals 16 residues. CDR3 in amino acids: CASSQVAGGPGNTIYF. The CDR3, as DNA: TGTGCCAGCAGCCAAGTTGCCGGCGGCCCTGGAAACACCATATATTTT.

The chain employs TRBV30 and TRBJ1-6; TRBD1 agrees at 10 bases. Germline assignment: CDR1 GTSNPN and CDR2 SVGIG (reference sequence). V was clipped by 1 base and J by 0 bases; unmatched bases: 6. This CDR3 is 18 amino acids long. The CDR3 nucleotides are TGTGCCTGGAGTGGGGGACAGGGGTTTAGCTCCTATAATTCACCCCTCCACTTT. Protein sequence: CAWSGGQGFSSYNSPLHF. Filled out from reference TRBV30 and TRBJ1-6, the complete variable domain reads SQTIHQWPATLVQPVGSPLSLECTVEGTSNPNLYWYRQAAGRGLQLLFYSVGIGQISSEVPQNLSASRPQDRQFILSSKKLLLSDSGFYLCAWSGGQGFSSYNSPLHFGNGTRLTVT.

The CDR3 region is CASSLASSGRGVIYNEQFF. In DNA, the CDR3 is TGTGCCAGCAGCTTAGCGAGTAGCGGGAGGGGGGTTATATACAATGAGCAGTTCTTC. The rearrangement links TRBV7-9 to TRBJ2-1, with 11 bases aligning to TRBD2. With 0 bases clipped from V and 4 bases from J, the junction kept 11 bases outside the gene matches. Looked up from germline, CDR1 is SEHNR and CDR2 is FQNEAQ (reference sequence). This CDR3 spans 19 amino acids.

As DNA, the CDR3 is TGCGCCAGCTATCAGGGGGCGCTGGGCACCGGGGAGCTGTTTTTT. Amino acid sequence: CASYQGALGTGELFF. The gene calls are TRBV5-1 and TRBJ2-2, with TRBD1 matching over 8 bases. The germline V gene has CDR1 SGHRS and CDR2 YFSETQ. V lost 7 bases to trimming and J lost 4 bases; unmatched junction nucleotides: 9. The CDR3 contains 15 residues. The full variable domain, its missing parts supplied by reference TRBV5-1 and TRBJ2-2, is KAGVTQTPRYLIKTRGQQVTLSCSPISGHRSVSWYQQTPGQGLQFLFEYFSETQRNKGNFPGRFSGRQFSNSRSEMNVSTLELGDSALYLCASYQGALGTGELFFGEGSRLTVL.

This clone was seen only a few times. The V gene is TRBV6-1, the J gene TRBJ1-5, with 7 bases matching TRBD1. Germline trimming cut 4 bases from V and 0 bases from J; bases unmatched to any gene: 9. The CDR3 is 17 amino acids. Germline CDR1 is MNHNS and CDR2 is SASEGT. CDR3 DNA: TGTGCCAGCAGTGCAGGGGACAGTTCGTATAGCAATCAGCCCCAGCATTTT. Protein: CASSAGDSSYSNQPQHF.

The rearrangement uses TRBV4-2 and TRBJ2-1; 9 bases align to TRBD2. Germline values: CDR1 LGHNA, CDR2 YNFKEQ. J gave up 6 bases and V 0 bases, and 9 bases lay outside the gene matches. The CDR3 loop spans 17 amino acids. CDR3 nucleotide sequence: TGTGCCAGCAGCCAAGAGTTGGGCGGGAGGGCCACCAATGAGCAGTTCTTC. Residues: CASSQELGGRATNEQFF.

This clone has a single count. The chain recombines TRBV5-4 with TRBJ1-2, with 8 bases that match TRBD1. CDR3 length: 15 amino acids. The V gene's germline CDR1 is SGHNT and CDR2 YYREEE (reference sequence). Trimming took 3 bases from V and 1 from J; bases not matched to a gene: 5. The CDR3 here is CASSSAGGGNYGYTF. The DNA for the CDR3 is TGTGCCAGCAGCTCGGCAGGGGGCGGTAACTATGGCTACACCTTC.

The chain is built from TRBV3-1 (or the pseudogene TRBV3-2) and TRBJ1-5, with 9 nucleotides matching TRBD1. The CDR3 extends over 15 amino acids. Trimming at V came to 2 bases and at J to 6 bases, leaving 5 bases not matched to a gene. Germline CDR1 reads LGHDT; CDR2 reads YNNKEL (reference sequence). DNA of the CDR3: TGTGCCAGCAGCCAACGGGGACAGGGAGGTCAGCCCCAGCATTTT. Protein sequence: CASSQRGQGGQPQHF.

This clone has only one observation. V usage is TRBV11-2 and J usage is TRBJ2-7; D is unclear. Trimming took 5 bases from V and 3 from J, leaving 11 bases between them. This CDR3 has 13 residues. CDR1 is SGHAT and CDR2 is FQNNGV in the germline V gene. The CDR3 loop is CASSLNPGYEQYF. CDR3 bases: TGTGCCAGCAGCCTCAATCCAGGCTACGAGCAGTACTTC.

The rearrangement uses TRBV30 and TRBJ1-1; D gene ambiguous. This CDR3 has 12 amino acids. CDR1 is GTSNPN, CDR2 SVGIG, per germline (reference sequence). V was cut by 5 bases and J by 1 base, with 8 bases left in between. The CDR3 spells CAWARENTEAFF. DNA of the CDR3: TGTGCCTGGGCGAGGGAGAACACTGAAGCTTTCTTT.